Following are 14 T cell receptor beta chains from one sample sequenced in a study of blood T cell repertoires in COVID-19. TCRdb's table, derived via immunoSEQ multiplex PCR, lists solely in-frame clones and lacks some. The sample includes tens of thousands of clones, roughly 80% of them seen just once. Sequencing input: peripheral blood. All receptors come from a woman aged 60-75 years with acute or convalescent COVID-19.

The chain couples TRBV6-5 to TRBJ1-2; TRBD1 agrees at 12 bases. After removal of 4 bases from V and 7 bases from J, the junction contained 7 bases not matched to a gene. Germline loops: CDR1 MNHEY, CDR2 SVGAGI. This CDR3 is built from 15 residues. The CDR3 DNA follows: TGTGCCAGCAGTTCATCCGGGACAGGGGGCGGTGGCTACACCTTC. Residues: CASSSSGTGGGGYTF.

This chain joins TRBV7-9 and TRBJ1-5; D uncertain. Germline CDR1 SEHNR, CDR2 FQNEAQ (reference sequence). V lost 1 base and J lost 1, with 5 bases in between. The CDR3 loop spans 14 amino acids. The CDR3 DNA is TGTGCCAGCAGCTTAGACACGAGCAATCAGCCCCAGCATTTT. The encoded protein is CASSLDTSNQPQHF.

The chain joins TRBV19 to TRBJ1-5; no clear D gene. Germline V gene lookup returns CDR1 LNHDA and CDR2 SQIVND (reference sequence). The CDR3 sequence is 14 residues long. The V and J ends lost 5 bases and 0 bases respectively, with 8 bases between them. The CDR3 nucleotides read TGTGCCAGTAGTCTCCAGTATAGCAATCAGCCCCAGCATTTT. This gives the protein CASSLQYSNQPQHF.

CDR3 bases: TGCGCCAGCAGCTTAGGGACAGGGGACTTGTACACTGAAGCTTTCTTT. Translated, it gives CASSLGTGDLYTEAFF. The chain uses TRBV5-1 and TRBJ1-1; 10 bases line up with TRBD1. The CDR3 spans 16 residues. Germline V gene lookup returns CDR1 SGHRS and CDR2 YFSETQ. The J segment lost 3 bases and the V segment lost 2 bases, leaving 7 bases of the junction unmatched.

The gene calls are TRBV28 and TRBJ1-1; TRBD1 might be the D (6 bases). V lost 4 bases and J 1 base, leaving 10 bases between the germline ends. Germline V lookup: CDR1 MDHEN, CDR2 SYDVKM. The CDR3 has 14 amino acids. The CDR3 nucleotides are TGTGCCAGCAGTTCGGGGGGGCAGAACACTGAAGCTTTCTTT. This encodes CASSSGGQNTEAFF. The full variable domain, rest sourced from reference TRBV28 and TRBJ1-1, is DVKVTQSSRYLVKRTGEKVFLECVQDMDHENMFWYRQDPGLGLRLIYFSYDVKMKEKGDIPEGYSVSREKKERFSLILESASTNQTSMYLCASSSGGQNTEAFFGQGTRLTVV.

This clone was recorded only once. The chain couples TRBV9 to TRBJ1-1, with 8 bases matching TRBD1. Per the germline V gene, CDR1 is SGDLS and CDR2 is YYNGEE. The CDR3 extends over 16 amino acids. J lost 3 bases, V lost 2 bases, and 9 bases had no gene match. The CDR3 sequence is CASSVSGAGGDTEAFF. The CDR3 nucleotides read TGTGCCAGCAGCGTGTCCGGGGCAGGGGGCGACACTGAAGCTTTCTTT.

The sample holds one count of this clone. V gene TRBV30 combines with J gene TRBJ2-6, with 9 bases fitting TRBD1. Germline V gene data show CDR1 as GTSNPN and CDR2 as SVGIG (reference sequence). The CDR3 has 16 residues. V was clipped by 7 bases and J by 2 bases; unmatched bases: 9. This chain's CDR3 is CALTGTGSPGANVLTF. CDR3 nucleotide sequence: TGTGCCTTAACCGGGACAGGGTCCCCTGGGGCCAACGTCCTGACTTTC.

The chain recombines TRBV7-2 with TRBJ2-1, with 12 bases fitting TRBD2. Germline V gene lookup returns CDR1 SGHTA and CDR2 FQGNSA. With V trimmed by 4 bases and J by 5 bases, 3 bases remained unmatched. The CDR3 spans 15 residues. The CDR3 is CASSSGLAGNNEQFF. The CDR3 DNA reads as TGTGCCAGCAGCTCTGGACTAGCGGGAAACAATGAGCAGTTCTTC.

The rearrangement joins TRBV6-2 or TRBV6-3 to TRBJ1-5; no clear D gene. The germline V gene has CDR1 MNHEY and CDR2 SVGEGT. The length of the CDR3 is 12 residues. V lost 5 bases and J 8 bases, leaving 10 bases between the germline ends. The CDR3 reads CASSRDLEPQHF. As DNA, the CDR3 is TGTGCCAGCAGTCGCGACTTGGAGCCCCAGCATTTT.

The chain recombines TRBV7-9 with TRBJ1-1; D is unclear. V was clipped by 5 bases and J by 0 bases, with 19 bases between them. The CDR3 covers 17 residues. Germline values: CDR1 SEHNR, CDR2 FQNEAQ (reference sequence). CDR3 region: CASSPPGYSLMNTEAFF. CDR3 nucleotides: TGTGCCAGCAGCCCCCCCGGGTATAGTCTGATGAACACTGAAGCTTTCTTT.

This clone was observed a single time. The chain couples TRBV7-9 to TRBJ2-3; 8 nucleotides match TRBD2. The CDR3 has 17 amino acids. Looked up from germline, CDR1 is SEHNR and CDR2 is FQNEAQ (reference sequence). The ends lost 4 bases at V and 6 bases at J; junction bases unmatched: 15. The CDR3 loop reads CASSSPARPAGGDTQYF. For the CDR3, the DNA is TGTGCCAGCAGCTCCCCCGCGAGGCCCGCGGGAGGCGATACGCAGTATTTT.

The chain employs TRBV9 and TRBJ1-6, with D perhaps matching TRBD1 (5 bases). This CDR3 contains 16 residues. With 4 bases removed from V and 5 bases from J, the gap between germline ends came to 16 bases. CDR1 SGDLS and CDR2 YYNGEE come from the germline V gene. The CDR3 loop is CASSPREGWNNSPLHF. Here the CDR3 DNA reads TGTGCCAGCAGCCCTCGGGAGGGGTGGAATAATTCACCCCTCCACTTT. Complete variable domain (other parts from reference TRBV9 and TRBJ1-6): DSGVTQTPKHLITATGQRVTLRCSPRSGDLSVYWYQQSLDQGLQFLIQYYNGEERAKGNILERFSAQQFPDLHSELNLSSLELGDSALYFCASSPREGWNNSPLHFGNGTRLTVT.

The chain uses TRBV7-3 and TRBJ2-5; 8 bases agree with TRBD2. Germline V gene sequence: CDR1 SGHTA, CDR2 FQGTGA. CDR3 length equals 14 residues. With 3 bases clipped from V and 4 bases from J, the junction kept 4 bases outside the gene matches. The CDR3 spells CASSFAGGGETQYF. The CDR3, as DNA: TGTGCCAGCAGCTTCGCGGGGGGCGGAGAGACCCAGTACTTC. The variable domain in full, with the rest retrieved from reference TRBV7-3 and TRBJ2-5, is GAGVSQTPSNKVTEKGKYVELRCDPISGHTALYWYRQSLGQGPEFLIYFQGTGAADDSGLPNDRFFAVRPEGSVSTLKIQRTERGDSAVYLCASSFAGGGETQYFGPGTRLLVL.

The table lists this clone with a count of one. This sequence joins TRBV19 and TRBJ2-7; 8 bases match TRBD1. Trimming at V came to 0 bases and at J to 2 bases, leaving 3 bases not matched to a gene. In germline, CDR1 is LNHDA, CDR2 SQIVND (reference sequence). This CDR3 has 15 residues. The CDR3 here is CASSIEDRATYEQYF. The CDR3 DNA reads TGTGCCAGTAGTATAGAGGACAGGGCCACCTACGAGCAGTACTTC.